Here is one TCR beta chain with its context. Its antigen is still unknown. No base qualities exist here, and no much larger clone lies one base off it. This sample was taken from a study of beta chain features in type 1 diabetes listed by TCRdb under 2018. A note on the overall study: Patients and healthy donors did not differ in mean age, gender distribution, total cell number or subset yield. Across all samples, around 99 million sorted cells were examined, and cell number per subset correlated strongly with RNA yield. The study compared TCRB repertoires of sorted circulating CD4+ T cell subsets between recently diagnosed type 1 diabetes patients and matched healthy donors. Regulatory and stem cell-like memory subsets were isolated from only 8 patients and about 8 healthy donors, whereas naive and central memory subsets came from all 30 or so donors.

Each donor gave one peripheral blood draw, roughly 110 mL on average, collected into heparinised tubes. A BD FACSAria II and a panel including CD45RO, CCR7, CD25, CD127, CD95 and CD27 were used to sort naive, central memory, regulatory and stem cell-like memory CD4+ T cells. All sorted populations exceeded 95% purity. PBMCs were separated immediately by Lymphoprep density gradient centrifugation and were stained directly, without being cultured. Samples were stained and sorted in pairs, with one healthy donor and one patient per experiment, so that batch effects were minimized. Results the study describes overall, beyond this receptor: PCR may preferentially amplify shorter templates, but because patient and control samples were amplified and corrected together, any resulting skew would affect both groups equally. HLA sub-analyses involved small numbers of individuals, so any influence of HLA type on TCRB rearrangement remained unresolved. A moderate but significant shortening of TCRB CDR3 length was observed in type 1 diabetes patients in all four CD4+ subsets. Sequencing cDNA rather than genomic DNA could over-represent highly expressing activated cells, although activation and CD3 levels did not differ between groups. Patients with type 1 diabetes made fewer insertions and deleted more nucleotides at VDJ recombination sites, implying thymic rearrangement abnormalities. Naive, central memory and regulatory TCRB repertoires appeared to be more similar among patients than among healthy donors.

The germline V gene encodes CDR1 LNHDA and CDR2 SQIVND (reference sequence). There are 14 amino acids in the CDR3, from cysteine to phenylalanine inclusive. The DNA shown is the 42-base CDR3, in frame from base 1. Relative to germline, V is missing 8 bases and J is missing 6 bases, with 7 bases of the junction outside any gene match. The High Capacity cDNA Reverse Transcription Kit was used to reverse transcribe all of the isolated RNA, meaning that expressed TCRB transcripts were what got sequenced. Deep immunoSEQ sequencing was performed on naive, central memory and regulatory T cell samples, with an average of roughly 3.3 million total reads per sample. Sorted cells were lysed in RLT buffer and RNA was extracted with DNase-treated RNeasy Micro or Mini kits, depending on cell number. To prevent cross-contamination, each cell subset was processed individually, whereas patient and healthy donor samples were processed jointly. The immunoSEQ multiplex PCR was used to amplify TCRB sequences from cDNA, yielding 87-bp fragments that span the CDR3 region. Sequencing of the amplicons was performed on the Illumina HiSeq platform. From the authors' description of their analysis: PCR bias was computationally corrected using synthetic template baselines, reads within Hamming distance 2 were collapsed, and singletons that could not be merged were discarded. Reads were aligned against IMGT to assign V, D and J genes, CDR3 length and insertions or deletions at six rearrangement sites. Within each subset, clonotype counts were normalized to the number of sorted cells before true diversity and Gini coefficients were calculated with the tcR R package. The overlap coefficient, calculated on TCRB nucleotide sequences, was used to measure repertoire sharing. Out-of-frame TCRB sequences from naive cells were analyzed to stand in for the pre-selection repertoire. TCRdb limited this immuneACCESS table to in-frame rearrangements with V and J called. A share of clones is missing; checked studies link under half to unresolved V genes, and the rest is unexplained. Clone size and the V and J calls come from that table; the DNA yielded D and trimming. For this sample the table gives 350,000 to 450,000 clones, of which about 14% were detected only once. The ten largest clones represent roughly 0.038% of the sample.

The clonotype originates from a man aged 25 to 40 in good health. The sequenced material came from naive CD4+ T cells from blood. Interpreted using the paper, the cell subset or site label stands for: true naive CD4+ T cells. The chain is made from TRBV19 and TRBJ1-6; a stretch of 7 junction bases matches TRBD1. The CDR3 is CASSRTGLNSPLHF. Read as DNA, the sequence is TGTGCCAGTTCCAGGACAGGCCTTAATTCACCCCTCCACTTT.